This T cell receptor beta chain was observed in a study of blood T cell repertoires in COVID-19. Background on the study: Samples came from the United States, Italy and Spain, spanning acute and convalescent COVID-19. PBMCs, B-cell-depleted T cells, or T cells were the source of the cDNA or gDNA that made up the material.

As originally analysed: Nucleated cell number was recorded as an estimate derived from reference gene primer amplification. Profiling relied on immunoSEQ multiplex PCR, and the TCRdb table lists in-frame clones only, not all of them. V and J calls and clone size follow that table, whereas D and trimming were derived from the DNA. There are tens of thousands of clones in the sample; 70% to 90% occur only once, and about a third lies in the top ten. Seattle patients were enrolled while actively infected and followed longitudinally. With 1 base clipped from V and 6 bases from J, the junction kept 4 bases outside the gene matches. Looked up from germline, CDR1 is MGHRA and CDR2 is YSYEKL. The CDR3 runs 15 residues.

The chain recombines TRBV4-1 with TRBJ2-1; 9 bases align to TRBD2. This receptor was taken from an elderly woman with COVID-19, enrolled during active disease. Material: peripheral blood. As DNA, the CDR3 is TGCGCCAGCAGCCAAGTTCTAGCGGGGTTCAATGAGCAGTTCTTC. This sequence encodes CASSQVLAGFNEQFF.